The T cell receptor (beta chain) described here comes from a study of cytomegalovirus exposure and HLA in healthy donors. 60 Vbeta and 13 Jbeta primers were used in PCR. Measured with immunoSEQ multiplex PCR; TCRdb has only the in-frame clones, and not every one. The sample includes over 200,000 clones, almost 85% of them seen just once. This receptor was obtained from a woman in her forties in good health and CMV-seronegative. Material for sequencing was PBMCs.

This CDR3 is CASSLAGHRTDTQYF. Written as DNA, the CDR3 is TGTGCCAGCAGCTTAGCGGGACACCGAACAGATACGCAGTATTTT. This sequence joins TRBV9 and TRBJ2-3; 8 bases agree with TRBD2. The CDR3 has 15 residues. Germline V gene sequence: CDR1 SGDLS, CDR2 YYNGEE. Trimming at V came to 4 bases and at J to 3 bases, leaving 7 bases not matched to a gene.